One sample yielded the 30 T cell receptor beta chains listed below, sequenced in a study of regulatory T cells in long-lasting Graves disease. Both iRepertoire HTBI primers and Arm-PCR of CDR3 regions were used to build the TCR beta libraries. TCRdb reanalysed the multiplex PCR reads using MiXCR and keeps one entry per CDR3 protein. This table has about 560,000 distinct CDR3 sequences, about 16% appearing once. Time point described: newly diagnosed GD, antithyroid drugs for less than 3 months. The TCR library was prepared using RNA isolated from PBMCs. The same sample was also studied in work on T cells in Graves' hyperthyroidism and ophthalmopathy.

The sequencing used peripheral blood mononuclear cells (PBMCs), collected at new diagnosis, from a patient treated with antithyroid drugs. Every receptor here comes from a man between 18 and 35 years old with Graves disease.

This clonotype occurred a few times. This chain links TRBV20-1 with TRBJ1-6; 7 bases are a match to TRBD1. V shed 1 base, J shed 8 bases, and the junction held 14 bases outside the gene matches. The CDR3 spans 17 residues. Germline V gene sequence: CDR1 DFQATT, CDR2 SNEGSKA (reference sequence). This chain's CDR3 is CSARGVRDSHRYSPLHF. CDR3 in DNA: TGCAGTGCTAGAGGGGTCCGGGACAGCCACCGGTATTCACCCCTCCACTTT.

This clonotype was seen a few times. This chain connects TRBV20-1 to TRBJ2-1; 7 bases are shared with TRBD2. In germline, CDR1 is DFQATT, CDR2 SNEGSKA (reference sequence). This CDR3 region has 17 residues. The J segment lost 0 bases and the V segment lost 0 bases, leaving 8 bases of the junction unmatched. The DNA for the CDR3 is TGCAGTGCTAGAGATGTACTAGCGCAGAGCTCCTACAATGAGCAGTTCTTC. Encoded protein: CSARDVLAQSSYNEQFF.

This clonotype has ten or more counts. The chain links TRBV12-3 or TRBV12-4 to TRBJ2-1; the match to TRBD1 covers 7 bases. The junction had 6 bases not matched to a gene; V was cut back by 5 bases and J by 2 bases. This CDR3 comprises 15 residues. The CDR3 is CASSPTGVTYNEQFF. DNA of the CDR3: TGTGCCAGCAGTCCAACAGGGGTCACCTACAATGAGCAGTTCTTC.

This clonotype was observed at least ten times. The V call is TRBV7-6, the J call TRBJ2-3, with 7 positions matching TRBD2. The CDR3 is made up of 14 amino acids. Germline V CDR1 and CDR2: SGHVS, FNYEAQ. V shed 4 bases and J 2 bases; nucleotides not matched to a gene: 3. This CDR3 reads CASSSAGYTDTQYF. In nucleotides, the CDR3 is TGTGCCAGCAGCTCAGCGGGGTACACAGATACGCAGTATTTT.

This clonotype was detected ten times or more. The gene calls are TRBV29-1 and TRBJ2-1; the match to TRBD2 covers 7 bases. The V gene end was trimmed by 6 bases and the J gene end by 8 bases; junction bases not matched to a gene: 10. This CDR3 has 13 residues. Germline loops: CDR1 SQVTM, CDR2 ANQGSEA. The CDR3 reads CSVDPSSGHEQFF. In DNA, the CDR3 is TGCAGCGTAGATCCATCTAGCGGACATGAGCAGTTCTTC.

This clonotype was seen a few times. This may stem from a read error, because a much larger clone lies one nucleotide away. Likely a read error: the CDR3 ends without its conserved phenylalanine or tryptophan. This sequence joins TRBV7-8 and TRBJ2-4; D not resolved. Per germline, CDR1 SGHVS and CDR2 FQNEAQ. The germline V and J ends were trimmed by 6 bases and 10 bases, with 16 bases remaining between them. This CDR3 comprises 13 residues. The CDR3 DNA is TGTGCCAGCAGTGGCGACGGCCGTCGAATTCAGTACCTC. Translation: CASSGDGRRIQYL.

A word on this clonotype: Being one base from a much bigger clone, this may be a read error. The V call is TRBV19, the J call TRBJ2-7, with D perhaps given as TRBD1 or TRBD2 (5 bases each). V was cut by 9 bases and J by 3 bases, with 15 bases left in between. Germline V gives CDR1 LNHDA, CDR2 SQIVND (reference sequence). The CDR3 sequence is 13 residues long. The CDR3, as DNA: TGTGCCAGCAGCCTCCGGGACCGCTACGAGCAGTACTTC. Residues: CASSLRDRYEQYF.

This clonotype was recorded once. The rearrangement joins TRBV11-2 to TRBJ2-1; 8 bases fit TRBD2. Unmatched junction bases numbered 8, after V lost 7 bases and J lost 0 bases. CDR3 length equals 16 residues. Germline V lookup: CDR1 SGHAT, CDR2 FQNNGV. The CDR3 DNA is TGTGCCAGCAACCCTCTGGGGACTAGCTCCTACAATGAGCAGTTCTTC. Protein: CASNPLGTSSYNEQFF.

The CDR3 region is CASSDSPPTSGNTGELFF. The CDR3 DNA follows: TGTGCCAGCAGTGACTCACCCCCGACTAGCGGGAACACCGGGGAGCTGTTTTTT. This chain connects TRBV6-4 to TRBJ2-2; the match to TRBD2 covers 9 bases. Germline trimming cut 0 bases from V and 1 base from J; bases unmatched to any gene: 6. The CDR3 runs 18 residues. Per the germline V gene, CDR1 is MRHNA and CDR2 is SNTAGT.

This clonotype was recorded many times. This chain uses TRBV6-1 with TRBJ2-2, with D unresolved. V lost 0 bases and J 4 bases, leaving 3 bases between the germline ends. Germline CDR1 MNHNS, CDR2 SASEGT. This CDR3 comprises 13 residues. CDR3 residues: CASSEAGTGELFF. The CDR3 DNA reads as TGTGCCAGCAGTGAAGCTGGCACCGGGGAGCTGTTTTTT.

This clonotype was seen a few times. V gene TRBV7-2 combines with J gene TRBJ2-3, with a weak D call TRBD2 (5 bases). There are 13 residues in the CDR3. Looked up from germline, CDR1 is SGHTA and CDR2 is FQGNSA. The V and J ends lost 2 bases and 6 bases respectively, with 9 bases between them. CDR3 in amino acids: CASSLPSPDTQYF. The CDR3 nucleotides are TGTGCCAGCAGCTTACCTAGCCCGGATACGCAGTATTTT.

This chain connects TRBV5-1 to TRBJ1-3; D not certain. Trimming stripped 2 bases from V and 0 bases from J, with 9 bases between. Germline CDR1 SGHRS, CDR2 YFSETQ. The CDR3 sequence is 15 residues long. CDR3: CASSLEPISGNTIYF. The CDR3 nucleotides read TGCGCCAGCAGCTTAGAACCGATCTCTGGAAACACCATATATTTT.

There are many counts of this clonotype. The chain uses TRBV12-3 or TRBV12-4 and TRBJ2-7; the match to TRBD1 covers 8 bases. With V trimmed by 6 bases and J by 6 bases, 10 bases remained unmatched. The CDR3 consists of 14 residues. CDR3 DNA: TGTGCCAGCAGCCCGGGACAGGTTAACTTCGAGCAGTACTTC. Translation: CASSPGQVNFEQYF.

This clonotype was observed many times. The chain carries TRBV28 and TRBJ2-2; TRBD2 is a possible D gene (9 bases). Germline loops: CDR1 MDHEN, CDR2 SYDVKM. The CDR3 extends over 15 amino acids. With 10 bases removed from V and 7 bases from J, the gap between germline ends came to 22 bases. CDR3 DNA sequence: TGTGCCACCAGGGGGCCTAGCGGGGCCGACGGGGAGCTGTTTTTT. Its translation: CATRGPSGADGELFF.

The genes are TRBV6-2 or TRBV6-3 and TRBJ1-5; no definite D call. Trimming took off 5 bases at V and 6 bases at J, with 11 bases between the two ends. This CDR3 comprises 13 residues. The V gene's germline CDR1 is MNHEY and CDR2 SVGEGT. The DNA for the CDR3 is TGTGCCAGCAGTGGGGTTCGAGGTCAGCCCCAGCATTTT. The encoded protein is CASSGVRGQPQHF.

The DNA for the CDR3 is TGTGCCAGCAGCCAAGATCTACTAGCGGGAGGGCCCGGCACCGGGGAGCTGTTTTTT. Encoded protein: CASSQDLLAGGPGTGELFF. V gene TRBV3-1 combines with J gene TRBJ2-2, with 13 bases lining up with TRBD2. Germline V gene data show CDR1 as LGHDT and CDR2 as YNNKEL (reference sequence). The CDR3 has 19 amino acids. The ends lost 0 bases at V and 4 bases at J; junction bases unmatched: 8.

This clonotype appeared many times. This chain uses TRBV5-6 with TRBJ2-3; maybe TRBD2 (5 bases). The V and J ends lost 4 bases and 5 bases respectively, with 11 bases between them. The CDR3 contains 13 residues. Germline CDR1 SGHDT, CDR2 YYEEEE. CDR3 protein: CASSPLAGDTQYF. CDR3 nucleotides: TGTGCCAGCAGCCCCTTGGCGGGAGATACGCAGTATTTT. Combining the CDR3 with reference TRBV5-6 and TRBJ2-3 gives the whole variable domain DAGVTQSPTHLIKTRGQQVTLRCSPKSGHDTVSWYQQALGQGPQFIFQYYEEEERQRGNFPDRFSGHQFPNYSSELNVNALLLGDSALYLCASSPLAGDTQYFGPGTRLTVL.

This clonotype has a count of ten or more. The J gene is TRBJ1-1, the V gene TRBV3-1; D not certain. V was clipped by 1 base and J by 1 base, with 13 bases between them. This CDR3 has 16 amino acids. The germline gives CDR1 LGHDT, CDR2 YNNKEL (reference sequence). For the CDR3, the DNA is TGTGCCAGCAGCCAAGTCATGTGGACTACGAACACTGAAGCTTTCTTT. It specifies CASSQVMWTTNTEAFF.

The V gene is TRBV25-1, the J gene TRBJ1-4; tentative D call: TRBD1 (5 bases). The CDR3 spans 15 residues. CDR1 MGHDK and CDR2 SYGVNS come from the germline V gene. Trimming took 1 base from V and 7 from J, leaving 13 bases between them. CDR3 region: CASSEFGGVSEKLFF. The CDR3 DNA reads TGTGCCAGCAGTGAATTCGGGGGGGTTAGTGAAAAACTGTTTTTT.

Many counts were recorded for this clonotype. The V and J genes are TRBV20-1 and TRBJ2-3, with a weak D call TRBD1 (6 bases). Germline lookup yields CDR1 DFQATT and CDR2 SNEGSKA (reference sequence). The CDR3 loop spans 13 amino acids. The CDR3 DNA sequence: TGCAGCGCCCGGGACACTAGCACAGATACGCAGTATTTT. Amino acid sequence: CSARDTSTDTQYF.

This clonotype was found many times. The chain couples TRBV3-1 to TRBJ2-1, with TRBD2 identical over 8 bases. Germline CDR1 LGHDT, CDR2 YNNKEL (reference sequence). V lost 1 base to trimming and J lost 7 bases; unmatched junction nucleotides: 6. The length of the CDR3 is 15 residues. This CDR3 is CASSQVDGRANEQFF. For the CDR3, the DNA is TGTGCCAGCAGCCAAGTCGACGGGAGGGCGAATGAGCAGTTCTTC.

The genes are TRBV10-3 and TRBJ2-1; 8 bases fit TRBD2. Trimming took 8 bases from V and 5 from J; bases not matched to a gene: 5. This CDR3 comprises 13 residues. Germline CDR1 and CDR2: ENHRY and SYGVKD. The DNA for the CDR3 is TGTGCCATCGAGGCTAGCGGGCACAATGAGCAGTTCTTC. Protein product: CAIEASGHNEQFF.

This clonotype was detected only a few times. The chain recombines TRBV29-1 with TRBJ1-1; no firm D call. Germline loops: CDR1 SQVTM, CDR2 ANQGSEA. Deletions cut 2 bases from V and 4 bases from J, with 11 bases between. The CDR3 is made up of 13 amino acids. The CDR3 DNA reads TGCAGCGTTGAACAATCGAGAGGCACTGAAGCTTTCTTT. Translation: CSVEQSRGTEAFF.

On this clonotype: A clone one base away is much larger, so this may be a read error. This rearrangement joins TRBV27 to TRBJ2-1, with D perhaps matching TRBD2 (6 bases). This CDR3 has 14 residues. The V end was cut by 5 bases, the J end by 10 bases, with 18 bases between. Germline V gives CDR1 MNHEY, CDR2 SMNVEV (reference sequence). This CDR3 reads CASSPGLALYEQFF. Here the CDR3 DNA reads TGTGCCAGCAGTCCCGGGCTAGCGCTCTACGAGCAGTTCTTC.

This clonotype has just a few counts. V gene TRBV13 combines with J gene TRBJ2-3; tentative D call: TRBD2 (6 bases). Trimming shortened V by 5 bases and J by 3 bases, and 18 bases separated the two germline ends. The CDR3 totals 16 residues. The V gene's germline CDR1 is PRHDT and CDR2 FYEKMQ (reference sequence). This CDR3 reads CASSGRTGLRTDTQYF. Written as DNA, the CDR3 is TGTGCCAGCAGCGGGAGGACGGGCCTAAGGACAGATACGCAGTATTTT.

This clonotype was counted a few times. V gene TRBV6-1 combines with J gene TRBJ1-1, with 7 positions matching TRBD1. This CDR3 is 14 amino acids long. The germline V gene has CDR1 MNHNS and CDR2 SASEGT. J was trimmed by 2 bases and V by 7 bases; bases with no gene match: 7. For the CDR3, the DNA is TGTGCCAGCACCCCAAGGGGGCAAAACACTGAAGCTTTCTTT. Its protein is CASTPRGQNTEAFF.

This chain links TRBV19 with TRBJ1-5, with 10 nucleotides matching TRBD1. The CDR3 is 15 residues long. Germline V gene lookup returns CDR1 LNHDA and CDR2 SQIVND (reference sequence). With 5 bases clipped from V and 6 bases from J, the junction kept 7 bases outside the gene matches. The CDR3 coding sequence is TGTGCCAGTAGTGCGACAGGGGGCCCTGGTCAGCCCCAGCATTTT. It yields the protein CASSATGGPGQPQHF.

Points on this clonotype: The final CDR3 position lacks the conserved phenylalanine or tryptophan, pointing to a likely read error. The V call is TRBV7-2, the J call TRBJ1-2; a possible D gene is TRBD1 (5 bases). The germline V gene has CDR1 SGHTA and CDR2 FQGNSA. The CDR3 spans 12 residues. V lost 5 bases, J lost 5 bases, and 9 bases lay in between. CDR3 sequence (DNA): TGTGCCAGCAGCCGAGACAGTTATGGCTACACCTCC. Translating it yields CASSRDSYGYTS.

This clonotype was counted ten times or more. The chain uses TRBV29-1 and TRBJ2-3; 9 bases map to TRBD2. This CDR3 spans 17 amino acids. With 6 bases clipped from V and 0 bases from J, the junction kept 13 bases outside the gene matches. Germline loops: CDR1 SQVTM, CDR2 ANQGSEA. The CDR3 region has the DNA TGCAGCGTCGCGCATCTGTGGACTAGCGCAAGCACAGATACGCAGTATTTT. It translates to CSVAHLWTSASTDTQYF.

This clonotype was counted a few times. A much larger clone differs by one base, so this may be a read error. The chain is built from TRBV28 and TRBJ2-7; TRBD1 matches 7 bases. CDR3 size: 15 residues. Germline V CDR1 and CDR2: MDHEN, SYDVKM. Trimming removed 5 bases from V and 6 bases from J; junction bases left unmatched: 13. Here the CDR3 DNA reads TGTGCCAGCAGTCCCCAGGGGGAGAGCGTCGCCGAGCAGTACTTC. Encoded protein: CASSPQGESVAEQYF.